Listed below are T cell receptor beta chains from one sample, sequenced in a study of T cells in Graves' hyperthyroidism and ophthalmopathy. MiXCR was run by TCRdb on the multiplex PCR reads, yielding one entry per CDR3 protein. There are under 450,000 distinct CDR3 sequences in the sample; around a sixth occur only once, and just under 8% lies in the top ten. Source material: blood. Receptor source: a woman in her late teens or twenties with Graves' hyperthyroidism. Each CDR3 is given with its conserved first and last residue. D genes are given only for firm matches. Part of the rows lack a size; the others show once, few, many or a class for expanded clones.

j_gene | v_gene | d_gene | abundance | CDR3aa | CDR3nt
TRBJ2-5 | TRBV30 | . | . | CAWSIGSPPQETQYF | TGTGCCTGGAGTATCGGGAGTCCTCCACAAGAGACACAGTACTTC
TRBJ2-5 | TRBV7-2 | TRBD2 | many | CASSLEASGSREYF | TGTGCCAGCAGCTTAGAGGCTAGCGGGAGTCGGGAGTACTTC
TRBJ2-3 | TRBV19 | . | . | CASRSCVHTDTQYF | TGTGCCAGTAGGTCCTGCGTACACACAGATACGCAGTATTTT
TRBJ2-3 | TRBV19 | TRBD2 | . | CASSRLAGGIADTQYF | TGTGCCAGTTCAAGACTAGCGGGGGGTATCGCAGATACGCAGTATTTT
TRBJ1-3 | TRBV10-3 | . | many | CAITKDRGNTIYF | TGTGCCATCACCAAGGACAGAGGAAACACCATATATTTT
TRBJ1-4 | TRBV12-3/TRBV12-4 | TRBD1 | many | CASNDRGRDEKLFF | TGTGCCAGCAATGACAGGGGGCGCGATGAAAAACTGTTTTTT
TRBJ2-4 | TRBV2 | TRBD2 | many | CASSEPAPDRREWGKNIQYF | TGTGCCAGCAGTGAACCAGCCCCGGACCGGCGGGAGTGGGGCAAAAACATTCAGTACTTC
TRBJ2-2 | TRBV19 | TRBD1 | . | CASSISGGGGDTGELFF | TGTGCCAGTAGTATCTCAGGGGGCGGAGGAGACACCGGGGAGCTGTTTTTT
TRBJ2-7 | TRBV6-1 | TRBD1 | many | CASKETGGSSYEQYF | TGTGCCAGCAAAGAAACAGGGGGAAGCTCCTACGAGCAGTACTTC
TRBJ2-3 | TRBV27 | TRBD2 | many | CASSRSGTSGRGGDTQYF | TGTGCCAGCAGTCGATCCGGGACTAGCGGGAGGGGAGGAGATACGCAGTATTTT
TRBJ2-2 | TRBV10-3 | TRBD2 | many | CATQTSGGTGELFF | TGTGCCACCCAAACTAGCGGGGGGACCGGGGAGCTGTTTTTT
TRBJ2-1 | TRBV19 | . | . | CASNDRRTGYNEQFF | TGTGCCAGTAATGATCGGAGGACCGGCTACAATGAGCAGTTCTTC
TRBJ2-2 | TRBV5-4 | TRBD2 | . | CASSSRTSGGTGELFF | TGTGCCAGCAGCTCCCGGACTAGCGGGGGGACCGGGGAGCTGTTTTTT
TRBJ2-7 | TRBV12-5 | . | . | CASGSHYEQYF | TGTGCTAGTGGTAGTCACTACGAGCAGTACTTC
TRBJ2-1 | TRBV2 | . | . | CASTEGKTSYNEQFF | TGTGCCAGCACCGAAGGCAAGACCTCCTACAATGAGCAGTTCTTC
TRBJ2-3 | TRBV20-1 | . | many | CSARTGGPDTQYF | TGCAGTGCCAGGACTGGCGGCCCAGATACGCAGTATTTT
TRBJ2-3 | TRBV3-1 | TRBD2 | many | CASSRLAGPTDTQYF | TGTGCCAGCAGCCGACTAGCGGGACCCACAGATACGCAGTATTTT
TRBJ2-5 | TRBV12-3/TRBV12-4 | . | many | CASSPRGRQETQYF | TGTGCCAGCAGTCCCCGGGGACGTCAAGAGACCCAGTACTTC
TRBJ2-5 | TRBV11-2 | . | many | CASSQITGTQETQYF | TGTGCCAGCAGCCAGATAACAGGGACTCAAGAGACCCAGTACTTC
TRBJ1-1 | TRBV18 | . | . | CASSSGVGTEAFF | TGTGCCAGCTCGTCGGGGGTTGGCACTGAAGCTTTCTTT
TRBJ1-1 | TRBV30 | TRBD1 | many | CAWSVQGGEAFF | TGTGCCTGGAGTGTACAGGGGGGGGAAGCTTTCTTT
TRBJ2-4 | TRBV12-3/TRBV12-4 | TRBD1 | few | CASSPTGVAKNIQYF | TGTGCCAGCAGTCCGACAGGGGTGGCCAAAAACATTCAGTACTTC
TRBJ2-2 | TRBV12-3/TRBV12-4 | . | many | CASSPRVGAGELFF | TGTGCCAGCAGCCCTAGGGTGGGAGCCGGGGAGCTGTTTTTT
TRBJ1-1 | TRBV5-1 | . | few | CASSLGQNLMNTEAFF | TGCGCCAGCAGCTTGGGACAGAATCTGATGAACACTGAAGCTTTCTTT
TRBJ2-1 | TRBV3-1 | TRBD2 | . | CASSQEGGSMNEQFF | TGTGCCAGCAGCCAAGAGGGCGGGAGTATGAATGAGCAGTTCTTC
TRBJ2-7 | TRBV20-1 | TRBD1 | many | CSARRNRGAYEQYF | TGCAGTGCTAGAAGGAACAGGGGTGCCTACGAGCAGTACTTC
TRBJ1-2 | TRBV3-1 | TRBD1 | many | CASSQGGGDGYTF | TGTGCCAGCAGCCAGGGAGGGGGCGATGGCTACACCTTC
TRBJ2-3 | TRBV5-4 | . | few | CASSPSGLRGPDTQYF | TGTGCCAGCAGCCCCTCGGGACTCCGGGGCCCAGATACGCAGTATTTT
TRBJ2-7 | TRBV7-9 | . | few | CASSKDPTYEQHF | TGTGCCAGCAGCAAAGATCCAACCTACGAGCAGCACTTC
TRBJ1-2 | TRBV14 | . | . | CASSQARGSLGGYTF | TGTGCCAGCAGCCAAGCCAGGGGCTCATTAGGTGGCTACACCTTC
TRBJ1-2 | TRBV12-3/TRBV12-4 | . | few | CASSLGAQTNYGYTF | TGTGCCAGCAGTTTGGGGGCACAGACTAACTATGGCTACACCTTC
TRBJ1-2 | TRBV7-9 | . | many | CASAPGVYGYTF | TGTGCCAGCGCCCCGGGCGTCTATGGCTACACCTTC
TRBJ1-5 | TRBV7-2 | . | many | CASSFGRGSNQPQHF | TGTGCCAGCAGCTTCGGACGGGGGAGCAATCAGCCCCAGCATTTT
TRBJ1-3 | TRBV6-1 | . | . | CASRVESGNTIYF | TGTGCCAGCAGGGTTGAGTCTGGAAACACCATATATTTT
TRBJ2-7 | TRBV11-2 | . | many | CASSFSGSSSYEQYF | TGTGCCAGCAGCTTCTCAGGTAGTTCCTCCTACGAGCAGTACTTC
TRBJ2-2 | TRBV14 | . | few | CASSQDGGRRTGELFF | TGTGCCAGCAGCCAAGATGGGGGCCGAAGAACCGGGGAGCTGTTTTTT
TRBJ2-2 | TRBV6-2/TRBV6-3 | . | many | CASSLNEETGELFF | TGTGCCAGCAGTTTGAATGAGGAAACCGGGGAGCTGTTTTTT
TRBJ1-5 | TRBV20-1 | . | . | CSARDEGGVGNQPQHF | TGCAGTGCTAGAGATGAGGGGGGGGTGGGCAATCAGCCCCAGCATTTT
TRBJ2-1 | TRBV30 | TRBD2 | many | CAWSVGRGGNEQFF | TGTGCCTGGAGTGTAGGGAGGGGAGGCAATGAGCAGTTCTTC
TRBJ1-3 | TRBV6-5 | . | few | CASSYLKRPSSGNTIYF | TGTGCCAGCAGTTACCTAAAACGTCCGAGCTCTGGAAACACCATATATTTT
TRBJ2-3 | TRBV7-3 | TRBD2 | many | CASSSPNPLAGGDTDTQYF | TGTGCCAGCAGCTCCCCAAACCCCTTAGCGGGGGGGGACACAGATACGCAGTATTTT
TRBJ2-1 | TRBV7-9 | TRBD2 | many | CASSRSSGSSYNEQFF | TGTGCCAGCAGCCGATCCAGCGGGAGCTCCTACAATGAGCAGTTCTTC
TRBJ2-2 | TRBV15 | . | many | CATSTRTYAPNTGELFF | TGTGCCACCAGCACCAGGACATATGCCCCGAACACCGGGGAGCTGTTTTTT
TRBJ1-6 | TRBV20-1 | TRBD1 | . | CSATTGSSGSYNSPLHF | TGCAGTGCAACGACAGGGTCTAGTGGCTCCTATAATTCACCCCTTCACTTT
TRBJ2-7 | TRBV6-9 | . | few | CASSSDVYEQYF | TGTGCCAGCAGTTCCGACGTCTACGAGCAGTACTTC
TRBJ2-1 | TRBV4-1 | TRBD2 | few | CASSQEEASGRRNEQFF | TGCGCCAGCAGCCAAGAAGAGGCTAGCGGGAGAAGAAATGAGCAGTTCTTC
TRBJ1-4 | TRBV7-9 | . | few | CASSPTGTTNEKLFF | TGTGCCAGCAGCCCCACAGGGACAACTAATGAAAAACTGTTTTTT
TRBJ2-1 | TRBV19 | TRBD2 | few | CASSRNSGRAVNEQFF | TGTGCCAGTAGTAGAAACAGCGGGAGGGCCGTTAATGAGCAGTTCTTC
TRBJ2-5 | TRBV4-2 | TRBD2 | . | CASSSSGGLAGTQETQYF | TGTGCCAGCAGCTCAAGTGGTGGGCTAGCGGGCACCCAAGAGACCCAGTACTTC
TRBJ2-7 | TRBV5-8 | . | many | CASSLGPEQYF | TGTGCCAGCAGCTTGGGCCCCGAGCAGTACTTC